This T cell receptor beta chain was observed in a study of T cell changes during pregnancy in multiple sclerosis. Repertoires were generated with immunoSEQ multiplex PCR, while TCRdb's copy carries only in-frame clones and drops some. The sample records 45,000 to 55,000 clones, over 80% being singletons. V was cut by 3 bases and J by 8 bases, with 15 bases left in between. Germline V gives CDR1 SGDLS, CDR2 YYNGEE. This CDR3 is 14 amino acids long. This receptor was taken from a female donor in good health, enrolled as a control in a pregnancy study. This material consisted of CD4+ T cells from peripheral blood mononuclear cells, taken in the second trimester of pregnancy. The chain recombines TRBV9 with TRBJ2-1; maybe TRBD2 (6 bases). The CDR3 nucleotides are TGTGCCAGCAGCGCCGGCCGGGGGAACTATGAGCAGTTCTTC. Translation: CASSAGRGNYEQFF.